This T cell receptor (beta chain) originates from a study of CD8 T cells in ankylosing spondylitis. Points from the study as a whole: Disease-linked clones had a CD8+ phenotype and relatively low frequency in peripheral blood. A motif in TCR beta, a set of seven to nine highly homologous variants, appeared characteristic of ankylosing spondylitis blood.

In this sample, this clonotype turned up a few times. Its antigen is as yet unknown. V was clipped by 6 bases and J by 3 bases, with 20 bases between them. This CDR3 region has 16 residues. Libraries of TCR beta came from quantitative 5'-RACE with molecular barcodes. TCRdb reprocessed the 5' RACE reads with MiXCR, giving one entry per CDR3 protein. The table has about 540,000 distinct CDR3 sequences, about 13% seen once. Sequencing used blood, either unsorted or a sorted T cell fraction (not recorded which). The chain joins TRBV12-3 or TRBV12-4 to TRBJ1-2, with a tentative D call TRBD1 (5 bases). This clonotype was sampled from a male donor with ankylosing spondylitis. The CDR3 sequence: CASSPTAGGSDYGYTF. The CDR3 DNA follows: TGTGCCAGCAGCCCCACGGCGGGGGGTTCTGACTATGGCTACACCTTC.